This entry lists 10 T cell receptor beta chains sequenced from one sample in a study of T cell responses to AZD1222 COVID-19 vaccine. Produced via immunoSEQ multiplex PCR; TCRdb's table is partial and in-frame only. The sample contains some 180,000 clones, 85% to 95% of which appear only once. The sample in question was peripheral blood, obtained 28 days after the second dose of the MenACWY control vaccine. The receptors come from an adult who received the MenACWY meningococcal vaccine as a control.

This rearrangement joins TRBV6-5 to TRBJ2-1, with 7 bases that match TRBD1. V shed 2 bases, J shed 10 bases, and the junction held 5 bases outside the gene matches. Germline CDR1 is MNHEY and CDR2 is SVGAGI. The CDR3 totals 13 residues. Here the CDR3 DNA reads TGTGCCAGCAGTTACACCGAAGGGGGCGAGCAGTTCTTC. Its protein product is CASSYTEGGEQFF.

The chain couples TRBV7-2 to TRBJ1-2, with D tentatively TRBD1 (5 bases). This CDR3 region has 13 residues. Germline V gives CDR1 SGHTA, CDR2 FQGNSA. V was pared by 5 bases and J by 2 bases, with 9 bases between. CDR3 nucleotides: TGTGCCAGCAGCCGGGACCGCAACTATGGCTACACCTTC. Protein product: CASSRDRNYGYTF.

DNA for the CDR3: TGTGCCTGGAGTGTAATACCGCTCTCTCCGCAAGATACGCAGTATTTT. It translates to CAWSVIPLSPQDTQYF. The V and J genes are TRBV30 and TRBJ2-3; D is unresolved. CDR1 is GTSNPN, CDR2 SVGIG, per germline (reference sequence). Between the trimmed V and J ends, which lost 0 bases and 5 bases, there was a span of 18 bases. The CDR3 runs to 16 residues.

V and J are TRBV6-6 and TRBJ1-1; 7 bases map to TRBD1. CDR1 is MNHNY, CDR2 SVGAGI, per germline (reference sequence). The CDR3 has 18 residues. V lost 5 bases and J lost 1; bases outside the gene matches: 16. The CDR3 DNA sequence: TGTGCCAGCAGTCCTTACCGGGACAGAGGGGCATCGAACACTGAAGCTTTCTTT. Encoded protein: CASSPYRDRGASNTEAFF.

V usage is TRBV9 and J usage is TRBJ2-3; TRBD2 matches 9 bases. The CDR3 is made up of 16 amino acids. Germline trimming cut 3 bases from V and 6 bases from J; bases unmatched to any gene: 11. Germline assignment: CDR1 SGDLS and CDR2 YYNGEE. The CDR3 sequence is CASSAEVRGGRDTQYF. The CDR3 DNA is TGTGCCAGCAGCGCAGAGGTGCGGGGGGGCAGGGATACGCAGTATTTT.

The rearrangement links TRBV7-9 to TRBJ1-2; D is unresolved. Trimming stripped 3 bases from V and 6 bases from J, with 17 bases between. The CDR3 has 15 residues. Germline lookup yields CDR1 SEHNR and CDR2 FQNEAQ (reference sequence). The CDR3 sequence: CASSFTGSRPDGYTF. The CDR3 DNA reads TGTGCCAGCAGCTTTACCGGGAGCAGACCGGATGGCTACACCTTC.

J is TRBJ2-2 and V is TRBV6-5; D may be TRBD2 (5 bases). V was cut by 5 bases and J by 6 bases, with 13 bases left in between. Germline-derived CDR1 and CDR2 are MNHEY and SVGAGI. The CDR3 runs to 14 residues. CDR3 in DNA: TGTGCCAGCAGTCCACAGAGGGTAGCCGGGGAGCTGTTTTTT. Protein sequence: CASSPQRVAGELFF.

The rearrangement links TRBV7-6 to TRBJ1-2; D remains ambiguous. V was shortened by 5 bases and J by 8 bases, with 15 bases between the two germline ends. CDR1 is SGHVS and CDR2 is FNYEAQ in the germline V gene. The CDR3 covers 13 residues. CDR3 DNA: TGTGCCAGCAGCCGCGAGGCCTATAGGGGCTACACCTTC. Protein sequence: CASSREAYRGYTF.

This clone was observed a single time. The V and J genes are TRBV5-4 and TRBJ2-1; D is ambiguous. Germline V lookup: CDR1 SGHNT, CDR2 YYREEE (reference sequence). The CDR3 is 16 residues long. The ends were cut back, 0 bases at V and 4 bases at J, with 14 bases in the middle. The DNA of the CDR3 is TGTGCCAGCAGCTTGGGATCCGGCCAGGAGTACAATGAGCAGTTCTTC. Its translation: CASSLGSGQEYNEQFF.

The chain is built from TRBV10-3 and TRBJ1-6, with TRBD1 matching 10 bases. Trimming removed 10 bases from V and 7 bases from J; junction bases left unmatched: 7. The CDR3 length is 14 residues. Germline V gives CDR1 ENHRY, CDR2 SYGVKD. This CDR3 reads CATRGTGANSPLHF. The DNA for the CDR3 is TGTGCCACCAGGGGGACAGGGGCGAATTCACCCCTCCACTTT.